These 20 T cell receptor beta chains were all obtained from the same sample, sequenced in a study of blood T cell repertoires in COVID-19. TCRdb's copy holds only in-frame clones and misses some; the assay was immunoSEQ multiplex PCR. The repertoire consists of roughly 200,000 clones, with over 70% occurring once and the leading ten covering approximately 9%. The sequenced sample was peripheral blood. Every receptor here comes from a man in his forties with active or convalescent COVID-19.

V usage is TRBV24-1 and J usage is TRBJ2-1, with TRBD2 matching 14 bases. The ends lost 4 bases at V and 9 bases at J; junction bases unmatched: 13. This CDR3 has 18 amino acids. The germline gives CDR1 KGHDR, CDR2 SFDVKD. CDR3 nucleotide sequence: TGTGCCACCAGTGACCGCCTGGGACTAGCGGGAGTAGGGGGTGAGCAGTTCTTC. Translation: CATSDRLGLAGVGGEQFF.

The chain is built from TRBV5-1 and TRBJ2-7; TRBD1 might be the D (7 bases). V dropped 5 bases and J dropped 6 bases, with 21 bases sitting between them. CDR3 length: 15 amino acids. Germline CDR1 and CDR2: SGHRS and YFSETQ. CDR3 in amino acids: CASSPPGGNEGEQYF. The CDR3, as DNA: TGCGCCAGCAGTCCCCCAGGGGGGAATGAAGGCGAGCAGTACTTC.

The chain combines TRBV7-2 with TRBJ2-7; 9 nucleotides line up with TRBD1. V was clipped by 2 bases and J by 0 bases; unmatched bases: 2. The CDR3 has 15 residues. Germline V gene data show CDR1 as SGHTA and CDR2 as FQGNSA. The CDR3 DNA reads TGTGCCAGCAGCTTATGGACAGGGGTCTCCTACGAGCAGTACTTC. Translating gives CASSLWTGVSYEQYF. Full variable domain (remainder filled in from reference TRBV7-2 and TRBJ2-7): GAGVSQSPSNKVTEKGKDVELRCDPISGHTALYWYRQSLGQGLEFLIYFQGNSAPDKSGLPSDRFSAERTGGSVSTLTIQRTQQEDSAVYLCASSLWTGVSYEQYFGPGTRLTVT.

The CDR3 DNA is TGTGCCAGCAGTGAAGCGTGGAGGAATGAGCAGTTCTTC. Residues: CASSEAWRNEQFF. The gene calls are TRBV2 and TRBJ2-1; the D gene is possibly TRBD2 (5 bases). The CDR3 totals 13 residues. The V gene's germline CDR1 is SNHLY and CDR2 FYNNEI. The ends were cut back, 0 bases at V and 7 bases at J, with 7 bases in the middle.

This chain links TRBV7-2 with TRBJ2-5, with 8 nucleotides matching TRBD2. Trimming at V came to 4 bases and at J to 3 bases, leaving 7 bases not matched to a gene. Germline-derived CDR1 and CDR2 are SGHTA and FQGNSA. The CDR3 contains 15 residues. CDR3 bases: TGTGCCAGCAGCTCTCCCGGGGGGGCGAAAGAGACCCAGTACTTC. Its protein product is CASSSPGGAKETQYF.

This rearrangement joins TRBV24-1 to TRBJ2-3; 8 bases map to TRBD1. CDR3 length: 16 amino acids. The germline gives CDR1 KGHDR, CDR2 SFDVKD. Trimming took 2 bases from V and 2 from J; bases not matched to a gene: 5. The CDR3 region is CATSDSRQGSTDTQYF. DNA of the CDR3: TGTGCCACCAGTGATTCCCGACAGGGGTCCACAGATACGCAGTATTTT.

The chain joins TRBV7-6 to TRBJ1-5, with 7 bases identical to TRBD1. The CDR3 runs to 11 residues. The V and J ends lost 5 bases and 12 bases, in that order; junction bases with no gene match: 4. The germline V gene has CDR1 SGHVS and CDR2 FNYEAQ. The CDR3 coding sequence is TGTGCCAGCAGCCGAGACAGGGTCCAGCATTTT. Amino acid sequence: CASSRDRVQHF.

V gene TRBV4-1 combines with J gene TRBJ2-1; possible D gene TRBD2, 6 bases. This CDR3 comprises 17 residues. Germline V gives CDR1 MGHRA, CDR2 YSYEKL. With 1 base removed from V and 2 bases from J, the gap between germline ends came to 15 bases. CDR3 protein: CASSQGGTGGTYNEQFF. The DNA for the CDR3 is TGCGCCAGCAGCCAAGGAGGGACCGGGGGAACCTACAATGAGCAGTTCTTC.

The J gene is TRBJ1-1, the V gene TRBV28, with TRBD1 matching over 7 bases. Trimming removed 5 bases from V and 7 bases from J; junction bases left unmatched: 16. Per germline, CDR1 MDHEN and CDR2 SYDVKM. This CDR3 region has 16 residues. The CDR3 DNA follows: TGTGCCAGCAGTCAAGGGGACAGCCAGTCTCGGAGTGAAGCTTTCTTT. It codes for CASSQGDSQSRSEAFF.

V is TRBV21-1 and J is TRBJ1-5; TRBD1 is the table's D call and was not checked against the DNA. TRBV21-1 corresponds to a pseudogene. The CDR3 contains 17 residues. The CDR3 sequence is CASSQGADRKSDQPQHF. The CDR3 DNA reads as TGTGCCAGCAGCCAAGGGGCGGACAGGAAAAGTGATCAGCCCCAGCATTTT.

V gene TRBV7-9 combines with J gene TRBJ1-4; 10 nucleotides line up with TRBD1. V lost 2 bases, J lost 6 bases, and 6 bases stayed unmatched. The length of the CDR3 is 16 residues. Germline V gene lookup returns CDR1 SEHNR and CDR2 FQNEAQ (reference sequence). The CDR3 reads CASSLQRTGGYEKLFF. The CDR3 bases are TGTGCCAGCAGCTTACAAAGGACAGGGGGTTATGAAAAACTGTTTTTT.

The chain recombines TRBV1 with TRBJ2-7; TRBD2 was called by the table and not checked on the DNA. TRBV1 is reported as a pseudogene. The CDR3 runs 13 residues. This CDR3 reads CTSNLDYPYEQYF. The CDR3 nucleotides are TGCACCAGCAACCTCGACTATCCCTACGAGCAGTACTTC.

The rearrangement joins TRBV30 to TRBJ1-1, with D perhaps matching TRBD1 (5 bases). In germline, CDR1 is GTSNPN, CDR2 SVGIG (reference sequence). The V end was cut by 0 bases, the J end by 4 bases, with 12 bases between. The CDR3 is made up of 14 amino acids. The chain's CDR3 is CAWSVVAQGTEAFF. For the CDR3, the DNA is TGTGCCTGGAGTGTAGTGGCCCAGGGCACTGAAGCTTTCTTT.

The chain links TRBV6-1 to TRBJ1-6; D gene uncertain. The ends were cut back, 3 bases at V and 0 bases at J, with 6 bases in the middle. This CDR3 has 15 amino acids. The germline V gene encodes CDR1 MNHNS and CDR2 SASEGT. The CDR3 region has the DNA TGTGCCAGCAGTGAGGTCGGCTCCTATAATTCACCCCTCCACTTT. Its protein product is CASSEVGSYNSPLHF.

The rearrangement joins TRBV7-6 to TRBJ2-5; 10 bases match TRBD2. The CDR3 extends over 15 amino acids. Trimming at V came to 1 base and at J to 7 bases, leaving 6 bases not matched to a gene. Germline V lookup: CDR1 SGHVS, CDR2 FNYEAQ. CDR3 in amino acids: CASSLDASGGVTQYF. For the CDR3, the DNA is TGTGCCAGCAGCTTAGACGCTAGCGGGGGTGTGACCCAGTACTTC.

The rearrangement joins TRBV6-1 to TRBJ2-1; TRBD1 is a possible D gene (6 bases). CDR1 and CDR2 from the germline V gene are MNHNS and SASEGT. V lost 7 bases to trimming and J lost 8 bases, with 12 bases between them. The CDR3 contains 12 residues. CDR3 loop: CASMDSGYEQFF. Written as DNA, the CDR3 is TGTGCCAGCATGGACAGTGGATATGAGCAGTTCTTC.

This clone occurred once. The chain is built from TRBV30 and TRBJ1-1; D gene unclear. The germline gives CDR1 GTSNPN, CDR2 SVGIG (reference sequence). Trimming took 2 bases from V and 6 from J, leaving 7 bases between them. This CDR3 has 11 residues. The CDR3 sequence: CAWSMYAEAFF. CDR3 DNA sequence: TGTGCCTGGAGTATGTATGCTGAAGCTTTCTTT. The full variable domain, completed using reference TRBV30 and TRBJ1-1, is SQTIHQWPATLVQPVGSPLSLECTVEGTSNPNLYWYRQAAGRGLQLLFYSVGIGQISSEVPQNLSASRPQDRQFILSSKKLLLSDSGFYLCAWSMYAEAFFGQGTRLTVV.

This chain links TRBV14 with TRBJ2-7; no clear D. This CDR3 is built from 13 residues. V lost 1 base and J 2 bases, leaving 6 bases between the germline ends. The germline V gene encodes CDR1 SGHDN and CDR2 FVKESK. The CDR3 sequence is CASSQVPTYEQYF. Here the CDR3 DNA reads TGTGCCAGCAGCCAAGTTCCCACCTACGAGCAGTACTTC.

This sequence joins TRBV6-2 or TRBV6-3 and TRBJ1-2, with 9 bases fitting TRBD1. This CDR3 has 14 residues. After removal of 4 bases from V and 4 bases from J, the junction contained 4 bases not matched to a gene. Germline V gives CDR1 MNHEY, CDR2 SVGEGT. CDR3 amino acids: CASSWDRVSYGYTF. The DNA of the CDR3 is TGTGCCAGCAGTTGGGACAGGGTGAGCTATGGCTACACCTTC.

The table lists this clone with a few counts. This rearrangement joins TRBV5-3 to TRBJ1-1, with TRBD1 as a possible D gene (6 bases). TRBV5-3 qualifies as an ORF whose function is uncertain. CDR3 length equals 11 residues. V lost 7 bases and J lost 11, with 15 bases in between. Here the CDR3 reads CARPTGSEAFF. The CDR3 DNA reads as TGTGCCAGACCCACAGGGTCAGAGGCTTTCTTT.